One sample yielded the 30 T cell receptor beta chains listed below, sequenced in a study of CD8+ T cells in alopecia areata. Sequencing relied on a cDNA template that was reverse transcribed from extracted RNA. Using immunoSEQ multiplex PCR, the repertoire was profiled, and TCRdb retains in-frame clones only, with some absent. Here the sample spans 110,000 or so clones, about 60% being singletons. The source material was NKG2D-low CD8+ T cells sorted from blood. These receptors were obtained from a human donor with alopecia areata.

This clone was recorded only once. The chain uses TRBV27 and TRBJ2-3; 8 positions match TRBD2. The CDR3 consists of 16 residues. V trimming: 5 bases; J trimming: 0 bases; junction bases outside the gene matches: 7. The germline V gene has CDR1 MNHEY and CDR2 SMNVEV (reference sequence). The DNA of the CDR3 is TGTGCCAGCAGTCCATCGACTAGCGCGAGCACAGATACGCAGTATTTT. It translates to CASSPSTSASTDTQYF.

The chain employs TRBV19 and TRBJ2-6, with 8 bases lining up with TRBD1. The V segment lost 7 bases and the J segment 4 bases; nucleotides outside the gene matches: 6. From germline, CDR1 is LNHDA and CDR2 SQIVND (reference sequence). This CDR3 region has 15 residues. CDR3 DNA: TGTGCCAGTACCTGGACAGGGTCCGGGGCCAACGTCCTGACTTTC. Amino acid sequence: CASTWTGSGANVLTF.

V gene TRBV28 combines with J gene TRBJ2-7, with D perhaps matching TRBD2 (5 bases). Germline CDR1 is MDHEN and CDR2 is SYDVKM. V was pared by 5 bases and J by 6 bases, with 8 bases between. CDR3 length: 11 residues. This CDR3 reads CASSTGIEQYF. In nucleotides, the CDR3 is TGTGCCAGCAGTACCGGGATCGAGCAGTACTTC.

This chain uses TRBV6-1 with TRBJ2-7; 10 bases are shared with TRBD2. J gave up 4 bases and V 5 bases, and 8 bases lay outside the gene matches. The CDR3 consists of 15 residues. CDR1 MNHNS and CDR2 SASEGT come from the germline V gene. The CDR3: CASSLLAGRLYEQYF. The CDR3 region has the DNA TGTGCCAGCAGTTTACTAGCGGGACGTCTTTACGAGCAGTACTTC.

In DNA, the CDR3 is TGTGCCAGCAGCTTCTTCCCCACAGGGGGCCTCGAGTTGGCTTTCTTT. Protein sequence: CASSFFPTGGLELAFF. The chain carries TRBV7-9 and TRBJ1-1; 9 positions match TRBD1. Germline CDR1 reads SEHNR; CDR2 reads FQNEAQ (reference sequence). The CDR3 covers 16 residues. Trimming took 3 bases from V and 11 from J; bases not matched to a gene: 16.

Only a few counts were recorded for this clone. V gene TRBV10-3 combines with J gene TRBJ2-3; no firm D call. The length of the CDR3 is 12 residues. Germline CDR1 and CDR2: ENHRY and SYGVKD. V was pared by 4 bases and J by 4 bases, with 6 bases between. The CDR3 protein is CAISGRPDTQYF. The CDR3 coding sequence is TGTGCCATCAGTGGTCGTCCAGATACGCAGTATTTT.

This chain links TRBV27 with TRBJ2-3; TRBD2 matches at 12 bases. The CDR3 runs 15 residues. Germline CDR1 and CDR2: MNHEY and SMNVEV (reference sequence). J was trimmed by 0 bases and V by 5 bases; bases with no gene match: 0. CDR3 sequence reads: CASSGTSGSTDTQYF. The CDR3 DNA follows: TGTGCCAGCAGTGGGACTAGCGGGAGCACAGATACGCAGTATTTT.

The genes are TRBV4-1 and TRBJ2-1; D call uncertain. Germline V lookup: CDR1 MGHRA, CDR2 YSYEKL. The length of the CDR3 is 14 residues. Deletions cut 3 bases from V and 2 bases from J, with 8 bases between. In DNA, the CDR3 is TGCGCCAGCAGCCAGCTGGGTACCTACAATGAGCAGTTCTTC. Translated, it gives CASSQLGTYNEQFF.

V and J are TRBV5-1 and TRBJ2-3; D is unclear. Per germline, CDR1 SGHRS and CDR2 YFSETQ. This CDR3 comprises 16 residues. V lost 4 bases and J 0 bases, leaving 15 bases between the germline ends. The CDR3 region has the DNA TGCGCCAGCAGCGGTTCGATGAGACCTAGCACAGATACGCAGTATTTT. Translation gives CASSGSMRPSTDTQYF.

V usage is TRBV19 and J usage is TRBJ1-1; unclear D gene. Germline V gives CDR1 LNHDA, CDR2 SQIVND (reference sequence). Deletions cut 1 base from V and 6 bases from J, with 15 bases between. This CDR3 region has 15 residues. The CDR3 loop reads CASSIGNTAVSEAFF. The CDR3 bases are TGTGCCAGTAGTATAGGAAACACGGCGGTGTCTGAAGCTTTCTTT.

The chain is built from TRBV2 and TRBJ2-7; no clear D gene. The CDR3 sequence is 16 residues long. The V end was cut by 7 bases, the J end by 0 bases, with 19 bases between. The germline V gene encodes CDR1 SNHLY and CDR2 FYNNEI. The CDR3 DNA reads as TGTGCCAGCACCGCTGCCTTTGGGGTGAGCTCCTACGAGCAGTACTTC. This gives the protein CASTAAFGVSSYEQYF.

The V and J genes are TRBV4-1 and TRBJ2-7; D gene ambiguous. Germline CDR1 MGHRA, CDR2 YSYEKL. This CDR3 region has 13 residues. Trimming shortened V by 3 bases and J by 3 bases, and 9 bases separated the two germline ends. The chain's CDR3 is CASSQEWGYEQYF. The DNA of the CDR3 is TGCGCCAGCAGCCAGGAATGGGGCTACGAGCAGTACTTC.

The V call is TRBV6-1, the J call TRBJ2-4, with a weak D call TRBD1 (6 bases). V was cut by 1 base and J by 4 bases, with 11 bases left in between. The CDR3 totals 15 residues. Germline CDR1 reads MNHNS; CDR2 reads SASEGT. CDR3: CASSEDRDTKNIQYF. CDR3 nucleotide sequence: TGTGCCAGCAGTGAAGACAGGGATACTAAAAACATTCAGTACTTC.

The CDR3 coding sequence is TGTGCCAGCAGCTTAGTGGGGGGGAACACTGAAGCTTTCTTT. Protein product: CASSLVGGNTEAFF. V and J are TRBV28 and TRBJ1-1; TRBD1 is a possible D gene (5 bases). Germline assignment: CDR1 MDHEN and CDR2 SYDVKM. With 6 bases removed from V and 1 base from J, the gap between germline ends came to 12 bases. CDR3 length equals 14 residues.

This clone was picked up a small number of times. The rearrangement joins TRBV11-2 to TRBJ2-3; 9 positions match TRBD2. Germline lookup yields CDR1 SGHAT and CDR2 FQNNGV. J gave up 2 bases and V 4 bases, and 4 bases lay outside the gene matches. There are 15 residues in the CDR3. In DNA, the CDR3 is TGTGCCAGCAGCTCCCGACTAGCGGACACAGATACGCAGTATTTT. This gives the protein CASSSRLADTDTQYF.

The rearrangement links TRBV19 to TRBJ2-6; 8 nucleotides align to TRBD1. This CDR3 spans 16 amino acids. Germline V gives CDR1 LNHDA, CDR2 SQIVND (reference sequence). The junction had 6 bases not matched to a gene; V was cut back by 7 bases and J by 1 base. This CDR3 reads CASTGRGRSGANVLTF. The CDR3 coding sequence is TGTGCCAGTACCGGCAGGGGGCGATCTGGGGCCAACGTCCTGACTTTC.

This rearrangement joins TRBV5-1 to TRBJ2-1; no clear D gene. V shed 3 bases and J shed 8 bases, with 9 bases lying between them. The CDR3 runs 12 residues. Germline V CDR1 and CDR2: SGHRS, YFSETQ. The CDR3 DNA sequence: TGCGCCAGCAGCTGGGTCTTGGATGAGCAGTTCTTC. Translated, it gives CASSWVLDEQFF.

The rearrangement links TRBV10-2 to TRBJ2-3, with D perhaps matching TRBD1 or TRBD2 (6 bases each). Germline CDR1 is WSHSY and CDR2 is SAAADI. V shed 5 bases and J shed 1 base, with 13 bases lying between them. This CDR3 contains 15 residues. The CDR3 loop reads CASSPGGVGTDTQYF. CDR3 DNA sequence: TGCGCCAGCAGTCCCGGGGGCGTCGGCACAGATACGCAGTATTTT.

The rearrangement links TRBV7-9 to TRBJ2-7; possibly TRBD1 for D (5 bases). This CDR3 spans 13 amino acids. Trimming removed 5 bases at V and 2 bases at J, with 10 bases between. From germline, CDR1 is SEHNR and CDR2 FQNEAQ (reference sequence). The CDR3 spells CASSPTGPYEQYF. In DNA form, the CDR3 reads TGTGCCAGCAGCCCTACAGGTCCCTACGAGCAGTACTTC.

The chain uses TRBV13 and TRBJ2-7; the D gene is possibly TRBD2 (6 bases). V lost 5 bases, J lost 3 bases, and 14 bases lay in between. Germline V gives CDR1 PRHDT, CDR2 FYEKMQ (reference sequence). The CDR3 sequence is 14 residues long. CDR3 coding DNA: TGTGCCAGCAGCGCAGCGGGTGAAAACTACGAGCAGTACTTC. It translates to CASSAAGENYEQYF. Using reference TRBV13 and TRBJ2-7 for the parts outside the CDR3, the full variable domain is AAGVIQSPRHLIKEKRETATLKCYPIPRHDTVYWYQQGPGQDPQFLISFYEKMQSDKGSIPDRFSAQQFSDYHSELNMSSLELGDSALYFCASSAAGENYEQYFGPGTRLTVT.

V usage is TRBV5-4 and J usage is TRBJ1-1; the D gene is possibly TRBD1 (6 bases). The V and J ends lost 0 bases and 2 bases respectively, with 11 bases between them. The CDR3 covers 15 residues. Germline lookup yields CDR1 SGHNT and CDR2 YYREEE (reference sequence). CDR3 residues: CASSLGTGTNTEAFF. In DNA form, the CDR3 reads TGTGCCAGCAGCTTGGGCACAGGGACTAACACTGAAGCTTTCTTT.

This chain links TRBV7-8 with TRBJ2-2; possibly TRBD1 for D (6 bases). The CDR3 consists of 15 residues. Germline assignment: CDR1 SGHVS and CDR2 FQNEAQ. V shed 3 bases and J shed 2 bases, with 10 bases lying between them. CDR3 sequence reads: CASSFWDTNTGELFF. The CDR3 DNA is TGTGCCAGCAGCTTTTGGGACACCAACACCGGGGAGCTGTTTTTT.

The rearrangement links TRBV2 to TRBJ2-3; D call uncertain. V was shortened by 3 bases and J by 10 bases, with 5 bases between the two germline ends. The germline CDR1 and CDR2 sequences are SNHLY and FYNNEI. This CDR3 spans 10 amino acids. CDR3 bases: TGTGCCAGCAGTGAGGGTGCGCAGTATTTT. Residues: CASSEGAQYF.

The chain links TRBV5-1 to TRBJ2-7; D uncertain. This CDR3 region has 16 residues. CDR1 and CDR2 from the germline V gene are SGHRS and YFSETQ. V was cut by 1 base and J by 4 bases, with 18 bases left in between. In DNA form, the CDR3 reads TGCGCCAGCAGCTTGACAGACAATCTAATTTTTTACGAGCAGTACTTC. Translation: CASSLTDNLIFYEQYF.

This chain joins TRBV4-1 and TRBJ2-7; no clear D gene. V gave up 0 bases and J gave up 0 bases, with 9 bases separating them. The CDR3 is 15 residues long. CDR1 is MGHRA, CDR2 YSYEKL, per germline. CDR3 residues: CASSQEQRYSYEQYF. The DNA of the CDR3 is TGCGCCAGCAGCCAAGAACAGAGATACTCCTACGAGCAGTACTTC.

CDR3 bases: TGTGCCAGCAGCTTAGGGCAGACCTCCTACGAGCAGTACTTC. Its protein product is CASSLGQTSYEQYF. The rearrangement uses TRBV7-2 and TRBJ2-7; D is unclear. This CDR3 is 14 amino acids long. Between the trimmed V and J ends, which lost 1 base and 0 bases, there was a span of 7 bases. Germline V gene data show CDR1 as SGHTA and CDR2 as FQGNSA. The full variable domain, its missing parts supplied by reference TRBV7-2 and TRBJ2-7, is GAGVSQSPSNKVTEKGKDVELRCDPISGHTALYWYRQSLGQGLEFLIYFQGNSAPDKSGLPSDRFSAERTGGSVSTLTIQRTQQEDSAVYLCASSLGQTSYEQYFGPGTRLTVT.

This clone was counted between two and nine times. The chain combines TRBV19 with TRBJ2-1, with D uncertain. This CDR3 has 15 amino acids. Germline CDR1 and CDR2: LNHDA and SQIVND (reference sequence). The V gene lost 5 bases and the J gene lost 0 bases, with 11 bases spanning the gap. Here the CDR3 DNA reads TGTGCCAGTAGTGAGACACTGAGCTCCTACAATGAGCAGTTCTTC. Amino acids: CASSETLSSYNEQFF.

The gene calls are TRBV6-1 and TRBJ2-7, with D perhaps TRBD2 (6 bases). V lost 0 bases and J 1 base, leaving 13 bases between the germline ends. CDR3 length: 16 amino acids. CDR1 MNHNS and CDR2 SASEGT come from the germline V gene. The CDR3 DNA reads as TGTGCCAGCAGTGAAGCGCGGGACGGATCATCCTACGAGCAGTACTTC. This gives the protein CASSEARDGSSYEQYF.

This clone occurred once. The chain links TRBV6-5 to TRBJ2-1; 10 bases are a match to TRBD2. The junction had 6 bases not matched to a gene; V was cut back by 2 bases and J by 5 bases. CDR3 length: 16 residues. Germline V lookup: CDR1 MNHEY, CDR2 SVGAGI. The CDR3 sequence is CASSYPSSGSNNEQFF. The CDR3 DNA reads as TGTGCCAGCAGTTACCCCTCTAGCGGGAGTAACAATGAGCAGTTCTTC.

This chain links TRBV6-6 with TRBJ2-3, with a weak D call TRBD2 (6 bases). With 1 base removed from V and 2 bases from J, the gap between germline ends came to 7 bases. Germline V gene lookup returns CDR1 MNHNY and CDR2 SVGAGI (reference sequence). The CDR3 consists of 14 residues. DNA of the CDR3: TGTGCCAGCAGTTACTTAGCGGACACAGATACGCAGTATTTT. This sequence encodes CASSYLADTDTQYF.